A selection of T cell receptor beta chains follows, all from one sample in a study of cytomegalovirus exposure and HLA in healthy donors. Some clones are missing from TCRdb's copy, which holds only in-frame ones; the method was immunoSEQ multiplex PCR. The repertoire consists of some 130,000 clones, with around 80% occurring once and the leading ten covering approximately 10%. Sequencing was performed on PBMCs. These receptors were obtained from a woman between 45 and 60 years old in good health and CMV-seropositive. CDR3s include the opening cysteine and the closing phenylalanine or tryptophan. The D gene is left open where the match is weak. The size entry is marked missing in some rows and otherwise reads once, few, many or a size class.

CDR3nt,CDR3aa,d_gene,j_gene,v_gene,abundance
TGTGCCAGCAGCGACCCTGACAGGGGGCGTTCCGGCTACACCTTC,CASSDPDRGRSGYTF,TRBD1,TRBJ1-2,TRBV7-9,NA
TGCGCCAGCAGCTTGGGCCTAGCGGGGGGCACAGATACGCAGTATTTT,CASSLGLAGGTDTQYF,TRBD2,TRBJ2-3,TRBV5-1,few
TGTGCCAGCAGCCCCCTAGGGGGGACAGGGCCCTACGAGCAGTACTTC,CASSPLGGTGPYEQYF,TRBD1,TRBJ2-7,TRBV7-2,NA
TGTGCCACCAGCAGCGGGACAGGGACAGATACGCAGTATTTT,CATSSGTGTDTQYF,TRBD1,TRBJ2-3,TRBV15,NA
TGTGCCAGCAGCAAAGCGGTGAGGGAAACGTGGGGCTACACCTTC,CASSKAVRETWGYTF,NA,TRBJ1-2,TRBV21-1,NA
TGTGCCAGCAGCGTAGCTGGGGGCCGGGAGCTGTTTTTT,CASSVAGGRELFF,NA,TRBJ2-2,TRBV9,few
TGCAGCGCTTACGGGACAGGGTATTCCTACGAGCAGTACTTC,CSAYGTGYSYEQYF,TRBD1,TRBJ2-7,TRBV29-1,NA
TGTGCCAGCAGTGTTGCCCCTGTCACAGGGGCCTATTCTGGGGCCAACGTCCTGACTTTC,CASSVAPVTGAYSGANVLTF,TRBD1,TRBJ2-6,TRBV6-1,once
TGTGCCAGCTCACCGCGGACAGGGGTGAACACTGAAGCTTTCTTT,CASSPRTGVNTEAFF,TRBD1,TRBJ1-1,TRBV18,NA
TGTGCCAGCAGTTACTCGAAGCGGAACACTGAAGCTTTCTTT,CASSYSKRNTEAFF,NA,TRBJ1-1,TRBV6-6,NA
TGTGCCAGCAGCCCGGGAGGGGGTCGCAATCAGCCCCAGCATTTT,CASSPGGGRNQPQHF,NA,TRBJ1-5,TRBV7-9,NA
TGTGCCAGCAGTATACAGGGGGTACATGGCTACACCTTC,CASSIQGVHGYTF,TRBD1,TRBJ1-2,TRBV28,NA
TGTGCCAGCAGGGACCGTAGCGGGTCAAGAACCGGGGAGCTGTTTTTT,CASRDRSGSRTGELFF,TRBD2,TRBJ2-2,TRBV28,NA
TGCAGCGTTGCTCTAAAGAACACCGGGGAGCTGTTTTTT,CSVALKNTGELFF,NA,TRBJ2-2,TRBV29-1,NA
TGCGCCAGCAGCCAAGTTGCCTCGGACATCCACAATGAGCAGTTCTTC,CASSQVASDIHNEQFF,NA,TRBJ2-1,TRBV4-1,NA